The source of this T cell receptor beta chain is a study of OX40 agonist ivuxolimab in advanced cancers. Study information: Patients treated during dose escalation were battling hepatocellular carcinoma, melanoma, renal cell or head and neck cancer. Study-wide findings and caveats: On average, CD8+ T cells showed a greater number of expanded clones than CD4+. In the expanded peripheral T cells, antigen specificity was never determined. In a subset of nonresponders, normalized T-cell clonal expansion was also low.

By share of the sample, this clone is medium-sized. Its matching antigen is unknown. TCRdb's table, derived via immunoSEQ multiplex PCR, lists solely in-frame clones and lacks some. The table includes roughly 36,000 clones, roughly four fifths detected once. The CDR3 length is 12 residues. The ends were cut back, 1 base at V and 4 bases at J, with 3 bases in the middle. Germline values: CDR1 SGHTA, CDR2 FQGNSA. This receptor was obtained from an adult with an advanced solid tumor such as melanoma, head and neck, liver or kidney cancer. This specimen consisted of CD4+ or CD8+ T cells sorted from blood, obtained in a trial of the OX40 agonist ivuxolimab. The rearrangement links TRBV7-2 to TRBJ2-3; unclear D gene. The CDR3: CASSLGPDTQYF. CDR3 coding DNA: TGTGCCAGCAGCTTAGGGCCAGATACGCAGTATTTT.